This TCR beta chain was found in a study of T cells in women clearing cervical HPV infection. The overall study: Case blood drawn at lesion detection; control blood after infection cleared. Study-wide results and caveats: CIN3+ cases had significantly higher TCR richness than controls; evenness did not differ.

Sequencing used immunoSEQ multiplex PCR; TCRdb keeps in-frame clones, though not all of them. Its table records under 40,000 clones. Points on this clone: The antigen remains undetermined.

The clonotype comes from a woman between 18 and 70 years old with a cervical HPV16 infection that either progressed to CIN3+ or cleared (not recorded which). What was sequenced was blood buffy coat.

Incomplete CDR3 DNA: TGTGCCAGTAGTCCCGGCGCAGGGACC. This sequence encodes CASSPGAGT. The full CDR3 sequence reads CASSPGAGTQYF. The chain uses TRBV19 and TRBJ2-5; D is uncertain. The CDR3 goes on 3 residues after the read ends, and that part is filled in from the germline J gene. CDR1 LNHDA and CDR2 SQIVND come from the germline V gene (reference sequence). The V end lost 5 bases, the J end lost 7 bases, and 11 bases lay between the germline ends. The CDR3 is 12 amino acids.